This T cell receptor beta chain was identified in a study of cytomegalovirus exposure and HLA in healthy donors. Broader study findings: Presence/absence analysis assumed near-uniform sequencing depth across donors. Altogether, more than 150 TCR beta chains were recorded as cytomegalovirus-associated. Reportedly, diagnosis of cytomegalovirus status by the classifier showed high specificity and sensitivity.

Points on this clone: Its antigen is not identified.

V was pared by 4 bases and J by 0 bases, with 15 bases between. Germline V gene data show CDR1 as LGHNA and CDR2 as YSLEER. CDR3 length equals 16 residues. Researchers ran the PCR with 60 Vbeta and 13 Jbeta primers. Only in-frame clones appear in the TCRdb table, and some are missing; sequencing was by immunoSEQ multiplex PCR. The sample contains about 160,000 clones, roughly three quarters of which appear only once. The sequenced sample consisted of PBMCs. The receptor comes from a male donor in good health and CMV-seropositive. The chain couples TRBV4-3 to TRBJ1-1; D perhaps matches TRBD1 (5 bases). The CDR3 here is CASSLAQTDMNTEAFF. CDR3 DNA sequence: TGCGCCAGCAGCCTAGCTCAGACAGATATGAACACTGAAGCTTTCTTT.